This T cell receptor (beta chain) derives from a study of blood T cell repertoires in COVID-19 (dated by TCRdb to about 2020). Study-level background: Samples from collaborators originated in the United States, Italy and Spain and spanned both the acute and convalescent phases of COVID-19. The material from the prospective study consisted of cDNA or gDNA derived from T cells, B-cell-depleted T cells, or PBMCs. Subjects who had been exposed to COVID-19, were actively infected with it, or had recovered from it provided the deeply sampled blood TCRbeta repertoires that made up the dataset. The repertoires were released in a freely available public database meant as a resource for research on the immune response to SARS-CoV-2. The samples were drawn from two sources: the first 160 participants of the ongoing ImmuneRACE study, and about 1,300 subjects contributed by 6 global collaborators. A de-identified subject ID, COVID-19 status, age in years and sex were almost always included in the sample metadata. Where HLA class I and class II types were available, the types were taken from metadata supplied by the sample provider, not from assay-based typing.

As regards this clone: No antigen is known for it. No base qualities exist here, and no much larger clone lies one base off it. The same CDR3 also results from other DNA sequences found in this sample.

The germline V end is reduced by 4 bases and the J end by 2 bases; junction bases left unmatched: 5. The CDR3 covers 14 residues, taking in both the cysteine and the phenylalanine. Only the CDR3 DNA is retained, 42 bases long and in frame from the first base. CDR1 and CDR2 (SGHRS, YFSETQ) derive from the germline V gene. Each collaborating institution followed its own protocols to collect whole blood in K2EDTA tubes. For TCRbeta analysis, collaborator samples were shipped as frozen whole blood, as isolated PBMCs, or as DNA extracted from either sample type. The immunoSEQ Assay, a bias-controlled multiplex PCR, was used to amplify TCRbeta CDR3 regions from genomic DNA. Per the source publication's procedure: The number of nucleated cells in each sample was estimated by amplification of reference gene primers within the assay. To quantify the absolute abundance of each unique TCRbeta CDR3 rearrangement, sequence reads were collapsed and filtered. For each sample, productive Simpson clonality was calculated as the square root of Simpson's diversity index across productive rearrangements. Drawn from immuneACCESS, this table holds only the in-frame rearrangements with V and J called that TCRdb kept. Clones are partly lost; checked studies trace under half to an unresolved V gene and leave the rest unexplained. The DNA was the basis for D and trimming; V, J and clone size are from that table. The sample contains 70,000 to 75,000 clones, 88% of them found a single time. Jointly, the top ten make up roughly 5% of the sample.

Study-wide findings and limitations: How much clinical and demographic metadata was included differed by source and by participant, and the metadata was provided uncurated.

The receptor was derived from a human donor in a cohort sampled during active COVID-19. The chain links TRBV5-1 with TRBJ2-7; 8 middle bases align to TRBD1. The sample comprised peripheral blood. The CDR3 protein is CASSPGTGTYEQYF. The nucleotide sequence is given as TGCGCCAGCAGCCCGGGGACAGGCACCTACGAGCAGTACTTC.